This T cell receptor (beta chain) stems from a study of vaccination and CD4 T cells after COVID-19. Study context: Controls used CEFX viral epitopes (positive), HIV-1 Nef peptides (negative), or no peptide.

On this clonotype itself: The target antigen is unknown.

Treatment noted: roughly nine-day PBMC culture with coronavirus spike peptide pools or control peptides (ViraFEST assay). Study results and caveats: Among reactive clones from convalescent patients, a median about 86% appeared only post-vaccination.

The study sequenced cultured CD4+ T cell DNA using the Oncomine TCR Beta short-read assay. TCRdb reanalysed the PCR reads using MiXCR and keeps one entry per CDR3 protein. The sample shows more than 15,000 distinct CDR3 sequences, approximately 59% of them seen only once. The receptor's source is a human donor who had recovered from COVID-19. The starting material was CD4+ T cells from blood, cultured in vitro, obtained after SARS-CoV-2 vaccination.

The CDR3 DNA is TGCAGTGCTAGTCGGGGAAGCTATGGCTACACCTTC. Protein product: CSASRGSYGYTF. This chain joins TRBV20-1 and TRBJ1-2; no clear D gene. The CDR3 is made up of 12 amino acids. Germline CDR1 and CDR2: DFQATT and SNEGSKA (reference sequence). V was trimmed by 3 bases and J by 4 bases, leaving 9 bases between them.